Given below is one T cell receptor beta chain in context. The data stem from a study of regulatory T cells in long-lasting Graves disease. Construction of TCR beta libraries relied on iRepertoire HTBI primers and on Arm-PCR targeting CDR3 regions. One entry per CDR3 protein results from TCRdb running MiXCR on the multiplex PCR reads. The sample yields over 450,000 distinct CDR3 sequences, 20% to 25% seen once. The time point denotes: persistent/refractory GD, antithyroid drugs over 5 years with positive TRAb. With RNA extracted from PBMCs as input, the TCR library was made. Guidelines of the American Thyroid Association were used to diagnose Graves' disease. The sequencing here drew on peripheral blood mononuclear cells (PBMCs), taken when the disease was refractory, from a patient treated with antithyroid drugs. The TCR originated in a female donor with Graves disease.

The CDR3 region has the DNA TGTGCCAGCAGCTTTGTTCCAGAGACCGGCTACGAGCAGTACTTC. This translates into CASSFVPETGYEQYF. J is TRBJ2-7 and V is TRBV7-2; the D is unclear. V dropped 3 bases and J dropped 3 bases, with 15 bases sitting between them. The CDR3 sequence is 15 residues long. Per germline, CDR1 SGHTA and CDR2 FQGNSA.